The entry below describes one T cell receptor (beta chain). The data are from a study of cytomegalovirus exposure and HLA in healthy donors. PCR employed 60 Vbeta and 13 Jbeta primers. The assay was immunoSEQ multiplex PCR, and TCRdb's table has in-frame clones only and misses some. The table lists some 130,000 clones, roughly two thirds of them singletons, with 1.5% to 2% in the top ten. Trimming at V came to 3 bases and at J to 3 bases, leaving 11 bases not matched to a gene. Germline V CDR1 and CDR2: LGHNA, YNFKEQ. This CDR3 is built from 17 residues. The TCR was taken from a man under 40 in good health and CMV-seropositive. Source material: PBMCs. The chain recombines TRBV4-2 with TRBJ2-7; 10 bases fit TRBD2. CDR3 residues: CASSQLAKASGSYEQYF. The DNA for the CDR3 is TGTGCCAGCAGCCAGCTGGCCAAGGCTAGCGGGAGCTACGAGCAGTACTTC.